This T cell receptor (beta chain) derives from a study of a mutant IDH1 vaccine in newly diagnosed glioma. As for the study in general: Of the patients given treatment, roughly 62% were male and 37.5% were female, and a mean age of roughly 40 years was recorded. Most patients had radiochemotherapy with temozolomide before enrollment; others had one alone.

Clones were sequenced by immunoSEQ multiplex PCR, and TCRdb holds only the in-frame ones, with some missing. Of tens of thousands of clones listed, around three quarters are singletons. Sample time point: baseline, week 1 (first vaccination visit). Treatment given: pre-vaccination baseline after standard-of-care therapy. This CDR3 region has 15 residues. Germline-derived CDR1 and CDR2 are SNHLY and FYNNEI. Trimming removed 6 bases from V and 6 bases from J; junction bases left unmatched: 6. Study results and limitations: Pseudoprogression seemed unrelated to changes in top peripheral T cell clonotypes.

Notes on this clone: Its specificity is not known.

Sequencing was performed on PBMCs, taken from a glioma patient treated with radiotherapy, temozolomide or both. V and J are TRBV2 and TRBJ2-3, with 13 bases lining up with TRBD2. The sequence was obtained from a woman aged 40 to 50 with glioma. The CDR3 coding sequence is TGTGCCAGCAGCCCGGGACTAGCGGGGAGGGATACGCAGTATTTT. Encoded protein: CASSPGLAGRDTQYF.